A single sample is the source of the 25 T cell receptor beta chains below, sequenced in a study of cytomegalovirus exposure and HLA in healthy donors. 60 Vbeta and 13 Jbeta primers were used in PCR. The protocol was immunoSEQ multiplex PCR, while the TCRdb copy is restricted to in-frame clones and leaves out a portion. The data contain about 140,000 clones, more than 70% of them singletons. The sequencing input was PBMCs. These receptors were taken from a man aged 35-49 years in good health and CMV-seronegative.

This clone was detected only a few times. The chain is built from TRBV6-1 and TRBJ2-7; 7 bases fit TRBD1. V trimming: 5 bases; J trimming: 2 bases; junction bases outside the gene matches: 6. Germline loops: CDR1 MNHNS, CDR2 SASEGT. This CDR3 contains 14 residues. CDR3 coding DNA: TGTGCCAGCAGTACTCCGGGACAGACCTACGAGCAGTACTTC. Its translation: CASSTPGQTYEQYF.

In its sample, this clone was seen a few times. This rearrangement joins TRBV9 to TRBJ1-3; D unresolved. Trimming took off 0 bases at V and 4 bases at J, with 14 bases between the two ends. Germline V lookup: CDR1 SGDLS, CDR2 YYNGEE. The CDR3 loop spans 16 amino acids. This CDR3 reads CASSVALGPGGNTIYF. The CDR3 bases are TGTGCCAGCAGCGTAGCTTTAGGGCCGGGGGGAAACACCATATATTTT.

The genes are TRBV2 and TRBJ1-1, with D perhaps TRBD1 (5 bases). Trimming cost V 4 bases and J 7 bases, with 10 bases left between them. The CDR3 is 12 amino acids. Germline V gene data show CDR1 as SNHLY and CDR2 as FYNNEI. CDR3 sequence (DNA): TGTGCCAGCAGTGTCGGGGGGAGTGAAGCTTTCTTT. Its translation is CASSVGGSEAFF. The full variable domain, rest sourced from reference TRBV2 and TRBJ1-1, is EPEVTQTPSHQVTQMGQEVILRCVPISNHLYFYWYRQILGQKVEFLVSFYNNEISEKSEIFDDQFSVERPDGSNFTLKIRSTKLEDSAMYFCASSVGGSEAFFGQGTRLTVV.

This chain connects TRBV5-1 to TRBJ2-7; D is undetermined. The CDR3 contains 14 residues. Trimming cost V 0 bases and J 3 bases, with 10 bases left between them. CDR1 and CDR2 (germline): SGHRS, YFSETQ. The CDR3 DNA sequence: TGCGCCAGCAGCTTGGACGGCCTAGACTACGAGCAGTACTTC. Residues: CASSLDGLDYEQYF.

The rearrangement links TRBV6-5 to TRBJ2-1, with D possibly TRBD2 on 5 matching bases. Trimming stripped 4 bases from V and 2 bases from J, with 6 bases between. Germline V gene sequence: CDR1 MNHEY, CDR2 SVGAGI. The CDR3 length is 13 residues. CDR3: CASSWGAYNEQFF. In DNA, the CDR3 is TGTGCCAGCAGTTGGGGAGCCTACAATGAGCAGTTCTTC.

The rearrangement links TRBV29-1 to TRBJ2-7; TRBD1 aligns across 8 bases. Germline assignment: CDR1 SQVTM and CDR2 ANQGSEA. The V gene end was trimmed by 7 bases and the J gene end by 4 bases; junction bases not matched to a gene: 6. This CDR3 is 12 amino acids long. The CDR3 loop reads CSAQDREYEQYF. In nucleotides, the CDR3 is TGCAGCGCTCAGGACAGGGAGTACGAGCAGTACTTC.

The chain recombines TRBV9 with TRBJ2-5; 10 bases are a match to TRBD1. The DNA end lines up better with TRBJ2-7; the J call may be wrong. Germline lookup yields CDR1 SGDLS and CDR2 YYNGEE. CDR3 size: 15 residues. The CDR3: CASSAGQGGSYEQYF. The CDR3 DNA follows: TGTGCCAGCAGCGCAGGACAGGGGGGGTCCTACGAGCAGTACTTC.

This clone came up once. This chain links TRBV6-5 with TRBJ1-2; a possible D gene is TRBD1 (6 bases). This CDR3 spans 15 amino acids. Germline CDR1 reads MNHEY; CDR2 reads SVGAGI. Trimming removed 6 bases at V and 2 bases at J, with 16 bases between. The DNA for the CDR3 is TGTGCCAGCAGGAAGTCACGGACAGAAAACTATGGCTACACCTTC. Its translation: CASRKSRTENYGYTF.

This clone was picked up a small number of times. The chain employs TRBV6-1 and TRBJ1-4; 9 bases map to TRBD1. Germline trimming cut 3 bases from V and 8 bases from J; bases unmatched to any gene: 1. Germline V gene data show CDR1 as MNHNS and CDR2 as SASEGT. The CDR3 totals 13 residues. This CDR3 reads CASSETGGEKLFF. CDR3 nucleotides: TGTGCCAGCAGTGAGACAGGGGGAGAAAAACTGTTTTTT.

The chain employs TRBV7-9 and TRBJ1-6; D ambiguous. CDR1 and CDR2 from the germline V gene are SEHNR and FQNEAQ (reference sequence). Trimming took off 1 base at V and 8 bases at J, with 9 bases between the two ends. This CDR3 has 14 amino acids. In nucleotides, the CDR3 is TGTGCCAGCAGCTTAGAGGGAGGTTATTCACCCCTCCACTTT. Its translation: CASSLEGGYSPLHF.

The chain combines TRBV5-4 with TRBJ2-3, with TRBD2 identical over 12 bases. Germline V lookup: CDR1 SGHNT, CDR2 YYREEE (reference sequence). After removal of 2 bases from V and 4 bases from J, the junction contained 11 bases not matched to a gene. This CDR3 has 18 amino acids. CDR3 DNA: TGTGCCAGCAGCTTTCGGCTTACTAGCGGGGGGAGGGCAGATACGCAGTATTTT. This gives the protein CASSFRLTSGGRADTQYF.

The rearrangement links TRBV19 to TRBJ1-6, with D maybe TRBD1 (5 bases). The V and J ends lost 7 bases and 1 base respectively, with 14 bases between them. Germline V gives CDR1 LNHDA, CDR2 SQIVND (reference sequence). CDR3 size: 16 residues. CDR3 nucleotides: TGTGCCAGTACCGGGCAGGGCGGTTCCTATAATTCACCCCTCCACTTT. Protein sequence: CASTGQGGSYNSPLHF.

This chain uses TRBV6-1 with TRBJ1-2; D may be TRBD1 (6 bases). Germline assignment: CDR1 MNHNS and CDR2 SASEGT. The ends were cut back, 5 bases at V and 5 bases at J, with 12 bases in the middle. This CDR3 is built from 13 residues. The CDR3 nucleotides are TGTGCCAGCAGTCGTCGACAGGCGTATGGCTACACCTTC. Protein: CASSRRQAYGYTF.

This chain connects TRBV25-1 to TRBJ1-1; 12 bases match TRBD1. Germline V gene data show CDR1 as MGHDK and CDR2 as SYGVNS. Germline trimming cut 7 bases from V and 6 bases from J; bases unmatched to any gene: 15. CDR3 size: 17 residues. In DNA, the CDR3 is TGTGCCAGCATCGACCGGGACAGGGGGCACGATAATGCTGAAGCTTTCTTT. This translates into CASIDRDRGHDNAEAFF. The full variable domain, with the rest looked up from reference TRBV25-1 and TRBJ1-1, is EADIYQTPRYLVIGTGKKITLECSQTMGHDKMYWYQQDPGMELHLIHYSYGVNSTEKGDLSSESTVSRIRTEHFPLTLESARPSHTSQYLCASIDRDRGHDNAEAFFGQGTRLTVV.

V gene TRBV9 combines with J gene TRBJ2-3, with D possibly TRBD1 on 5 matching bases. Germline V gives CDR1 SGDLS, CDR2 YYNGEE. V gave up 3 bases and J gave up 3 bases, with 14 bases separating them. The CDR3 loop spans 15 amino acids. The CDR3 bases are TGTGCCAGCAGCGGGGGCCAGGGTCCGACAGATACGCAGTATTTT. It encodes CASSGGQGPTDTQYF.

CDR3 DNA sequence: TGTGCCAGTAGTATAGGAGACAATTTCGCAACCTACGAGCAGTACTTC. Its protein is CASSIGDNFATYEQYF. The chain uses TRBV19 and TRBJ2-7, with D uncertain. Per the germline V gene, CDR1 is LNHDA and CDR2 is SQIVND (reference sequence). V shed 1 base and J shed 2 bases, with 15 bases lying between them. CDR3 length equals 16 residues.

This chain links TRBV5-1 with TRBJ2-1, with 10 bases identical to TRBD2. The J segment lost 7 bases and the V segment lost 4 bases, leaving 14 bases of the junction unmatched. The CDR3 has 17 residues. The germline CDR1 and CDR2 sequences are SGHRS and YFSETQ. This CDR3 is CASSPRPASGGMNEQFF. The CDR3 nucleotides are TGCGCCAGCAGCCCCCGCCCAGCTAGCGGGGGTATGAATGAGCAGTTCTTC.

This clone was found a few times. This rearrangement joins TRBV4-3 to TRBJ2-1, with 9 nucleotides matching TRBD2. Germline CDR1 LGHNA, CDR2 YSLEER. This CDR3 region has 16 residues. Germline trimming cut 0 bases from V and 9 bases from J; bases unmatched to any gene: 9. This chain's CDR3 is CASSQDYAGGRSEQFF. The DNA of the CDR3 is TGCGCCAGCAGCCAAGATTACGCGGGGGGGCGAAGTGAGCAGTTCTTC.

Here the CDR3 DNA reads TGTGCTAGTGGTTTGGCCCCCGCCTGGGGGCGACCTATTTCAGGTGGCTACACCTTC. Translation: CASGLAPAWGRPISGGYTF. The rearrangement links TRBV12-5 to TRBJ1-2; tentatively, D is TRBD1 (6 bases). Germline CDR1 is LGHNT and CDR2 is FRNRAP. The CDR3 length is 19 residues. Trimming removed 1 base from V and 7 bases from J, with 28 bases in between.

The chain carries TRBV19 and TRBJ1-4; 10 bases match TRBD1. This CDR3 has 16 residues. Germline V gives CDR1 LNHDA, CDR2 SQIVND (reference sequence). Trimming removed 5 bases from V and 7 bases from J; junction bases left unmatched: 10. CDR3 sequence reads: CASSVRQGAGFEKLFF. The CDR3 DNA is TGTGCCAGTAGTGTCCGACAGGGGGCAGGTTTTGAAAAACTGTTTTTT.

This sequence joins TRBV7-2 and TRBJ2-7; the match to TRBD1 covers 7 bases. The germline V gene encodes CDR1 SGHTA and CDR2 FQGNSA. This CDR3 is built from 12 residues. V shed 5 bases, J shed 3 bases, and the junction held 1 base outside the gene matches. Here the CDR3 reads CASSRQGYEQYF. The CDR3 coding sequence is TGTGCCAGCAGCCGACAGGGCTACGAGCAGTACTTC.

CDR3 in amino acids: CASSEARDYTF. The CDR3 bases are TGTGCCAGCAGTGAAGCCCGGGATTACACCTTC. This chain joins TRBV6-1 and TRBJ1-2; D call uncertain. CDR1 is MNHNS and CDR2 is SASEGT in the germline V gene. Trimming took 0 bases from V and 11 from J, leaving 7 bases between them. The CDR3 covers 11 residues.

The chain employs TRBV9 and TRBJ2-7; 7 bases are a match to TRBD1. J lost 2 bases, V lost 2 bases, and 4 bases had no gene match. Per the germline V gene, CDR1 is SGDLS and CDR2 is YYNGEE. The CDR3 is 14 residues long. DNA of the CDR3: TGTGCCAGCAGCGTCCGGGACAGTCCCTACGAGCAGTACTTC. Amino acids: CASSVRDSPYEQYF.

The rearrangement uses TRBV11-3 and TRBJ1-3; tentatively, D is TRBD1 (5 bases). Germline CDR1 is SGHNT and CDR2 is YENEEA. The CDR3 contains 16 residues. V lost 4 bases to trimming and J lost 0 bases, with 13 bases between them. CDR3 in DNA: TGTGCCAGCAGCTCGGGGGGAGCATACTCTGGAAACACCATATATTTT. It specifies CASSSGGAYSGNTIYF. Full variable domain (remainder filled in from reference TRBV11-3 and TRBJ1-3): EAGVVQSPRYKIIEKKQPVAFWCNPISGHNTLYWYLQNLGQGPELLIRYENEEAVDDSQLPKDRFSAERLKGVDSTLKIQPAELGDSAVYLCASSSGGAYSGNTIYFGEGSWLTVV.

The chain combines TRBV5-1 with TRBJ1-5; the D gene is possibly TRBD1 (5 bases). The length of the CDR3 is 15 residues. Germline V gene data show CDR1 as SGHRS and CDR2 as YFSETQ. Trimming pared 4 bases from V and 2 bases from J, leaving 13 bases between. In nucleotides, the CDR3 is TGCGCCAGCAGCACCTCGACAGATCGCAATCAGCCCCAGCATTTT. Translated, it gives CASSTSTDRNQPQHF.